A selection of T cell receptor beta chains follows, all from one sample in a study of T cell changes during pregnancy in multiple sclerosis. Sequencing used immunoSEQ multiplex PCR; TCRdb keeps in-frame clones, though not all of them. The sample holds roughly 40,000 clones, around 84% seen once. This material consisted of CD4+ T cells from peripheral blood mononuclear cells, taken before pregnancy. These receptors were taken from a female donor with multiple sclerosis, enrolled in a pregnancy study. CDR3s include the opening cysteine and the closing phenylalanine or tryptophan. The order of the fields is V gene, CDR3 length, D gene, J gene, clone size, CDR3 protein, CDR3 DNA. The D gene is left open where the match is weak. Expanded clones are given a class, and other clones once, few, many or no size at all.

>TRBV11-2|14|-|TRBJ1-5|-
CASSSARENQPQHF
TGTGCCAGCAGCTCAGCGCGGGAAAACCAGCCCCAGCATTTT
>TRBV6-1|15|TRBD1|TRBJ2-3|few
CASSVGRQGADTQYF
TGTGCCAGCAGTGTGGGGCGACAGGGCGCAGATACGCAGTATTTT
>TRBV19|12|-|TRBJ1-4|-
CASSPPGGKLFF
TGTGCCAGTAGTCCTCCGGGTGGGAAACTGTTTTTT
>TRBV30|15|TRBD2|TRBJ2-3|-
CAWGPLAGATDTQYF
TGTGCCTGGGGCCCACTAGCGGGGGCCACAGATACGCAGTATTTT
>TRBV7-2|15|TRBD1|TRBJ2-1|-
CASSLGGQGSNEQFF
TGTGCCAGCAGCTTAGGGGGACAGGGGTCAAATGAGCAGTTCTTC
>TRBV6-1|16|-|TRBJ2-2|-
CASSESGQGITGELFF
TGTGCCAGCAGTGAATCGGGGCAGGGGATCACCGGGGAGCTGTTTTTT
>TRBV19|14|TRBD2|TRBJ2-3|-
CASTLAGGRNTQYF
TGTGCCAGTACCCTAGCGGGGGGAAGAAATACGCAGTATTTT
>TRBV6-6|14|-|TRBJ2-7|-
CASSYSQVSYEQYF
TGTGCCAGCAGTTATTCTCAGGTGTCCTACGAGCAGTACTTC
>TRBV5-6|12|-|TRBJ2-5|once
CASRNRQETQYF
TGTGCCAGCCGAAACAGACAAGAGACCCAGTACTTC
>TRBV5-4|15|-|TRBJ2-3|-
CASSLDQGSSDTQYF
TGTGCCAGCAGCTTGGACCAGGGTAGTTCAGATACGCAGTATTTT
>TRBV5-5|13|-|TRBJ2-3|-
CASSWSEAPSQYF
TGTGCCAGCTCTTGGAGCGAGGCCCCGTCTCAGTATTTT
>TRBV19|15|TRBD1|TRBJ1-3|-
CASSDGQVGGNTIYF
TGTGCCAGTTCTGACGGACAGGTCGGTGGAAACACCATATATTTT
>TRBV9|14|-|TRBJ1-1|-
CASSSSPRDTEAFF
TGTGCCAGCAGCTCGAGCCCGCGGGACACTGAAGCTTTCTTT
>TRBV9|16|-|TRBJ1-2|-
CASSVDQGLVSYGYTF
TGTGCCAGCAGCGTAGACCAGGGGCTCGTTTCCTATGGCTACACCTTC
>TRBV16|16|TRBD1|TRBJ1-2|-
CASSQWLDRDTYGYTF
TGTGCCAGCAGCCAATGGCTTGACAGGGACACCTATGGCTACACCTTC
>TRBV5-5|16|TRBD1|TRBJ2-3|-
CASSSGQGLYADTQYF
TGTGCCAGCAGTTCCGGACAGGGATTGTATGCAGATACGCAGTATTTT
>TRBV29-1|11|-|TRBJ2-5|-
CSTPLRETQYF
TGCAGTACCCCTTTGAGGGAGACCCAGTACTTC
>TRBV4-2|18|TRBD2|TRBJ2-7|-
CASSQDLGGLAGTYEQYF
TGTGCCAGCAGCCAAGATCTAGGCGGGCTAGCGGGGACCTACGAGCAGTACTTC
>TRBV5-1|13|-|TRBJ1-1|once
CASSLTRETEAFF
TGCGCCAGCAGCTTGACTAGAGAGACTGAAGCTTTCTTT
>TRBV7-2|15|-|TRBJ1-3|-
CASSSITGTGNTIYF
TGTGCCAGCAGCTCCATAACAGGGACTGGAAACACCATATATTTT
>TRBV7-2|16|-|TRBJ1-4|once
CASSLWAGRGHEKLFF
TGTGCCAGCAGCCTCTGGGCCGGGAGGGGACATGAAAAACTGTTTTTT
>TRBV9|16|TRBD1|TRBJ2-2|-
CASSVEGGLSPGELFF
TGTGCCAGCAGCGTAGAAGGGGGCTTGAGTCCCGGGGAGCTGTTTTTT
>TRBV6-5|14|-|TRBJ1-5|-
CASSYSADNQPQHF
TGTGCCAGCAGTTACTCGGCCGACAATCAGCCCCAGCATTTT
>TRBV9|15|TRBD1|TRBJ2-7|-
CASSVRDRLFYEQYF
TGTGCCAGCAGCGTCCGGGACAGACTATTCTACGAGCAGTACTTC
>TRBV11-2|12|TRBD1|TRBJ1-2|-
CATRGPGYGYTF
TGTGCCACCAGGGGGCCGGGTTATGGCTACACCTTC
>TRBV10-3|15|TRBD1|TRBJ1-2|-
CAISESTRTGSGYTF
TGTGCCATCAGTGAGTCGACCCGGACAGGGAGTGGCTACACCTTC